The present entry profiles one TCR beta chain with its context. Its antigen remains unidentified. Time point here: week 11, during vaccination. Vaccination comprised doses that each held 300 ug of mutant IDH1 20-mer peptide, plus topical imiquimod. Each donor presented with a new WHO grade 3 or 4 astrocytoma that tested IDH1-mutant and showed ATRX loss. Sequencing was performed with immunoSEQ multiplex PCR; in TCRdb, only in-frame clones are kept and a portion is missing. The table records tens of thousands of clones, approximately 80% of them present only once. This entry is derived from a study of a mutant IDH1 vaccine in newly diagnosed glioma. As for the study in general: Treated patients had a mean age of approximately 40 years and a sex split that was approximately 62% male and about 40% female. Most patients had radiochemotherapy with temozolomide before enrollment; others had one alone. Study results and caveats: Induction of immune responses by the vaccine occurred in about 93% of patients.

V lost 1 base, J lost 0 bases, and 11 bases lay in between. Germline lookup yields CDR1 SGHVS and CDR2 FNYEAQ. The length of the CDR3 is 16 residues. The sequences come from PBMCs, collected from a glioma patient whose treatment included an IDH1 peptide vaccine. This clonotype was obtained from a man aged 25-40 years with glioma. This chain links TRBV7-6 with TRBJ2-3; D remains ambiguous. The CDR3 DNA reads as TGTGCCAGCAGCTTAGGACTCGCCGCTAGCACAGATACGCAGTATTTT. Its translation is CASSLGLAASTDTQYF. Full variable domain (outside the CDR3, taken from reference TRBV7-6 and TRBJ2-3): GAGVSQSPRYKVTKRGQDVALRCDPISGHVSLYWYRQALGQGPEFLTYFNYEAQQDKSGLPNDRFSAERPEGSISTLTIQRTEQRDSAMYRCASSLGLAASTDTQYFGPGTRLTVL.